These 31 T cell receptor beta chains were all obtained from the same sample, sequenced in a study of pediatric ulcerative colitis. Profiled with immunoSEQ multiplex PCR; TCRdb holds only in-frame clones, not every one. The repertoire holds 40,000 to 55,000 clones, with 78% as singletons. One to two pinch biopsies were taken from the rectum during colonoscopy. The specimen sequenced was gut tissue. The receptors come from a girl aged 5-17 years with moderate ulcerative colitis.

V is TRBV28 and J is TRBJ2-2, with TRBD1 matching over 8 bases. Germline V gives CDR1 MDHEN, CDR2 SYDVKM. The CDR3 is 17 residues long. Trimming cost V 0 bases and J 3 bases; bases outside gene matches: 6. The CDR3 reads CASSLWAETGDTGELFF. CDR3 DNA sequence: TGTGCCAGCAGTTTATGGGCCGAGACAGGGGACACCGGGGAGCTGTTTTTT.

This clone has only one observation. The CDR3 loop is CASSYGLAVYNEQFF. Written as DNA, the CDR3 is TGTGCCAGCAGTTACGGGCTAGCGGTTTACAATGAGCAGTTCTTC. The chain combines TRBV6-5 with TRBJ2-1; 7 bases line up with TRBD2. The junction had 5 bases not matched to a gene; V was cut back by 2 bases and J by 4 bases. The CDR3 consists of 15 residues. Germline V gene lookup returns CDR1 MNHEY and CDR2 SVGAGI.

This chain links TRBV5-4 with TRBJ2-2; possible D gene TRBD2, 5 bases. The V gene's germline CDR1 is SGHNT and CDR2 YYREEE (reference sequence). The CDR3 contains 15 residues. Between the trimmed V and J ends, which lost 4 bases and 1 base, there was a span of 11 bases. This CDR3 reads CASSPLGRNTGELFF. CDR3 in DNA: TGTGCCAGCAGCCCCCTTGGGAGGAACACCGGGGAGCTGTTTTTT.

The chain uses TRBV5-4 and TRBJ2-3; possibly TRBD1 or TRBD2 for D (6 bases each). This CDR3 comprises 15 residues. The ends were cut back, 2 bases at V and 0 bases at J, with 10 bases in the middle. Germline assignment: CDR1 SGHNT and CDR2 YYREEE (reference sequence). Here the CDR3 DNA reads TGTGCCAGCAGCTTCCTCGGGGGCAGCACAGATACGCAGTATTTT. Residues: CASSFLGGSTDTQYF.

The rearrangement uses TRBV29-1 and TRBJ1-2, with TRBD1 identical over 10 bases. Losses at the gene ends were 4 bases for V and 1 base for J; bases not matched to a gene: 6. There are 15 residues in the CDR3. Germline V lookup: CDR1 SQVTM, CDR2 ANQGSEA. CDR3 sequence: CSVGGQGTNNYGYTF. The DNA for the CDR3 is TGCAGCGTTGGGGGACAGGGGACGAATAACTATGGCTACACCTTC.

The J gene is TRBJ2-1, the V gene TRBV5-4, with D hard to call. The germline V gene has CDR1 SGHNT and CDR2 YYREEE (reference sequence). V lost 3 bases, J lost 0 bases, and 13 bases lay in between. The CDR3 spans 16 residues. The CDR3 sequence is CASSSDPLISYNEQFF. For the CDR3, the DNA is TGTGCCAGCAGCTCGGACCCTCTAATCTCCTACAATGAGCAGTTCTTC.

This clone was detected only a few times. V usage is TRBV7-9 and J usage is TRBJ2-3; D is undetermined. Trimming pared 6 bases from V and 3 bases from J, leaving 10 bases between. The CDR3 has 13 residues. CDR1 and CDR2 from the germline V gene are SEHNR and FQNEAQ (reference sequence). CDR3 coding DNA: TGTGCCAGCAGTTCATCTCTTACAGATACGCAGTATTTT. Its translation is CASSSSLTDTQYF.

This chain connects TRBV21-1 to TRBJ1-2; the D segment call TRBD1 is taken from the table without a DNA check. TRBV21-1 represents a pseudogene. This CDR3 is built from 19 residues. This CDR3 reads CASSKALAGGDPGYYGYTF. CDR3 bases: TGTGCCAGCAGCAAAGCGCTCGCAGGGGGCGATCCTGGTTACTATGGCTACACCTTC.

This chain joins TRBV6-1 and TRBJ1-1; no reliable D call. This CDR3 comprises 15 residues. In germline, CDR1 is MNHNS, CDR2 SASEGT. V was pared by 2 bases and J by 3 bases, with 13 bases between. CDR3 DNA: TGTGCCAGCAGTGAACTTGGTGGCTGGTACACTGAAGCTTTCTTT. Protein: CASSELGGWYTEAFF.

The gene calls are TRBV4-3 and TRBJ2-1; maybe TRBD2 (5 bases). CDR3 size: 15 residues. The V end was cut by 0 bases, the J end by 4 bases, with 10 bases between. Germline loops: CDR1 LGHNA, CDR2 YSLEER. CDR3 loop: CASSQEHRGYNEQFF. CDR3 bases: TGCGCCAGCAGCCAAGAACACCGGGGTTACAATGAGCAGTTCTTC.

The chain couples TRBV7-2 to TRBJ2-2, with D possibly being TRBD1 or TRBD2 (5 bases each). V shed 4 bases and J shed 4 bases, with 22 bases lying between them. The CDR3 sequence is 18 residues long. Germline loops: CDR1 SGHTA, CDR2 FQGNSA. The CDR3 DNA follows: TGTGCCAGCAGCTCGAGGACACCGGGACCCCGCCTCACCGGGGAGCTGTTTTTT. Translating it yields CASSSRTPGPRLTGELFF.

This clone is deemed medium-sized. The chain recombines TRBV30 with TRBJ1-6; 10 bases are a match to TRBD1. This CDR3 comprises 14 residues. With V trimmed by 2 bases and J by 9 bases, 4 bases remained unmatched. CDR1 is GTSNPN, CDR2 SVGIG, per germline (reference sequence). The CDR3 is CAWSLGQGTSPLHF. The CDR3 DNA follows: TGTGCCTGGAGTTTGGGACAGGGGACTTCACCCCTCCACTTT.

This clone was observed once. This sequence joins TRBV29-1 and TRBJ2-2; the D is unclear. The germline V and J ends were trimmed by 4 bases and 0 bases, with 12 bases remaining between them. The CDR3 runs 15 residues. Germline CDR1 and CDR2: SQVTM and ANQGSEA. DNA for the CDR3: TGCAGCGTTGTGGTTTCGACGGCGAACACCGGGGAGCTGTTTTTT. Amino acids: CSVVVSTANTGELFF.

This chain joins TRBV7-2 and TRBJ2-1; no clear D. Trimming shortened V by 5 bases and J by 2 bases, and 1 base separated the two germline ends. Germline loops: CDR1 SGHTA, CDR2 FQGNSA. This CDR3 has 11 amino acids. This CDR3 is CASSPYNEQFF. The CDR3 nucleotides are TGTGCCAGCAGCCCCTACAATGAGCAGTTCTTC.

The rearrangement joins TRBV11-1 to TRBJ1-1; the D gene is possibly TRBD1 (5 bases). Trimming cost V 5 bases and J 5 bases, with 18 bases left between them. The CDR3 has 15 residues. Germline loops: CDR1 SGHAT, CDR2 FQDESV (reference sequence). CDR3 in DNA: TGTGCCAGCAGCCCTCGGGGGGGTGTCGGTACTGAAGCTTTCTTT. It yields the protein CASSPRGGVGTEAFF.

A single count supports this clone. The rearrangement uses TRBV19 and TRBJ2-5; 13 bases align to TRBD2. The CDR3 has 15 amino acids. Trimming took 6 bases from V and 1 from J; bases not matched to a gene: 2. In germline, CDR1 is LNHDA, CDR2 SQIVND (reference sequence). CDR3 in amino acids: CASRTSGGLQETQYF. CDR3 nucleotides: TGTGCCAGTAGGACTAGCGGGGGGCTCCAAGAGACCCAGTACTTC. Full variable domain (missing parts from reference TRBV19 and TRBJ2-5): DGGITQSPKYLFRKEGQNVTLSCEQNLNHDAMYWYRQDPGQGLRLIYYSQIVNDFQKGDIAEGYSVSREKKESFPLTVTSAQKNPTAFYLCASRTSGGLQETQYFGPGTRLLVL.

CDR3 residues: CASSIDRDQPQHF. CDR3 bases: TGTGCCAGCAGCATAGACAGAGATCAGCCCCAGCATTTT. The chain joins TRBV6-4 to TRBJ1-5; TRBD1 is a possible D gene (5 bases). The CDR3 contains 13 residues. Trimming pared 6 bases from V and 5 bases from J, leaving 11 bases between. Germline V lookup: CDR1 MRHNA, CDR2 SNTAGT.

The chain carries TRBV2 and TRBJ1-6; 7 nucleotides align to TRBD1. This CDR3 has 15 residues. In germline, CDR1 is SNHLY, CDR2 FYNNEI. V lost 7 bases, J lost 1 base, and 4 bases stayed unmatched. The CDR3 is CASTADRSYNSPLHF. The CDR3 DNA follows: TGTGCCAGCACCGCGGACAGGTCCTATAATTCACCCCTCCACTTT.

This sequence joins TRBV25-1 and TRBJ1-2; D gene unclear. V lost 2 bases and J 5 bases, leaving 15 bases between the germline ends. The CDR3 runs to 15 residues. Germline loops: CDR1 MGHDK, CDR2 SYGVNS. CDR3 residues: CASSEGQGGYYGYTF. CDR3 nucleotides: TGTGCCAGCAGTGAAGGTCAAGGAGGGTATTATGGCTACACCTTC.

V gene TRBV6-1 combines with J gene TRBJ2-7; D could derive from TRBD1 or TRBD2 (5 bases each). V dropped 6 bases and J dropped 5 bases, with 11 bases sitting between them. Germline V gives CDR1 MNHNS, CDR2 SASEGT. The CDR3 consists of 12 residues. The CDR3 protein is CASRRWGNEQYF. The DNA for the CDR3 is TGTGCCAGCAGGAGGTGGGGGAACGAGCAGTACTTC.

V is TRBV6-5 and J is TRBJ1-6, with TRBD1 matching 9 bases. The junction had 8 bases not matched to a gene; V was cut back by 5 bases and J by 9 bases. Germline lookup yields CDR1 MNHEY and CDR2 SVGAGI. CDR3 length equals 15 residues. The CDR3: CASSVYSDRGSPLHF. In DNA form, the CDR3 reads TGTGCCAGCAGTGTCTATTCGGACAGGGGTTCACCCCTCCACTTT.

This chain links TRBV7-4 with TRBJ2-7, with a tentative D call TRBD1 (6 bases). Germline V gene sequence: CDR1 SGHVT, CDR2 SQSDAQ. This CDR3 region has 12 residues. The V end was cut by 5 bases, the J end by 7 bases, with 12 bases between. The CDR3 bases are TGTGCCAGCAGCCTACAGGGATGGGAGCAGTACTTC. Translating gives CASSLQGWEQYF.

For this clone: The same CDR3 also results from other DNA sequences found in this sample. The chain employs TRBV5-1 and TRBJ2-3; 11 nucleotides align to TRBD2. The V segment lost 3 bases and the J segment 3 bases; nucleotides outside the gene matches: 3. Germline loops: CDR1 SGHRS, CDR2 YFSETQ. This CDR3 is 15 amino acids long. The CDR3 is CASSYLAGGTDTQYF. The CDR3 nucleotides read TGCGCCAGCAGCTACCTAGCGGGAGGTACAGATACGCAGTATTTT.

The chain recombines TRBV7-3 with TRBJ2-5, with D perhaps TRBD2 (6 bases). Germline loops: CDR1 SGHTA, CDR2 FQGTGA. The germline V and J ends were trimmed by 6 bases and 0 bases, with 8 bases remaining between them. CDR3 length: 13 amino acids. In DNA form, the CDR3 reads TGTGCCAGCAGTCGGGACTACCAAGAGACCCAGTACTTC. Residues: CASSRDYQETQYF.

The rearrangement links TRBV10-3 to TRBJ2-7; TRBD2 is a possible D gene (5 bases). There are 14 residues in the CDR3. Trimming removed 4 bases from V and 2 bases from J, with 12 bases in between. Germline CDR1 is ENHRY and CDR2 is SYGVKD. CDR3 coding DNA: TGTGCCATCAGTGGAGGCCGACTAACCTACGAGCAGTACTTC. It translates to CAISGGRLTYEQYF.

This clone was counted only a few times. The J gene is TRBJ2-7, the V gene TRBV14; the match to TRBD1 covers 8 bases. The CDR3 covers 12 residues. Unmatched junction bases numbered 2, after V lost 1 base and J lost 9 bases. Germline assignment: CDR1 SGHDN and CDR2 FVKESK. The CDR3 protein is CASSQVQGAQYF. The CDR3 nucleotides read TGTGCCAGCAGCCAAGTTCAGGGGGCGCAGTACTTC.

The table lists this clone with a few counts. This chain uses TRBV5-1 with TRBJ2-1; D gene uncertain. The CDR3 is made up of 13 amino acids. Trimming removed 1 base from V and 4 bases from J, with 6 bases in between. The germline V gene has CDR1 SGHRS and CDR2 YFSETQ. The chain's CDR3 is CASSLTAYNEQFF. CDR3 DNA sequence: TGCGCCAGCAGCTTGACAGCTTACAATGAGCAGTTCTTC.

This chain uses TRBV14 with TRBJ2-5; 7 positions agree with TRBD1. The CDR3 is 20 residues long. V was pared by 1 base and J by 0 bases, with 17 bases of the junction left unmatched. Germline CDR1 is SGHDN and CDR2 is FVKESK. CDR3 DNA sequence: TGTGCCAGCAGCCAAGTGACAGGGAGACCGAATTGGGAATACCAAGAGACCCAGTACTTC. Residues: CASSQVTGRPNWEYQETQYF.

This clone came up a few times. The chain links TRBV6-5 to TRBJ1-5; D unresolved. Germline values: CDR1 MNHEY, CDR2 SVGAGI. The CDR3 contains 12 residues. V lost 5 bases, J lost 6 bases, and 8 bases lay in between. The CDR3 sequence is CASSKRGQPQHF. For the CDR3, the DNA is TGTGCCAGCAGTAAGCGTGGTCAGCCCCAGCATTTT.

The rearrangement links TRBV18 to TRBJ2-3, with unresolved D. V was cut by 2 bases and J by 0 bases, with 9 bases left in between. Germline assignment: CDR1 KGHSH and CDR2 LQKENI. The CDR3 has 15 amino acids. The CDR3, as DNA: TGTGCCAGCTCACCATCCTATCACAGCACAGATACGCAGTATTTT. This translates into CASSPSYHSTDTQYF. The complete variable domain, with remaining parts taken from reference TRBV18 and TRBJ2-3, reads NAGVMQNPRHLVRRRGQEARLRCSPMKGHSHVYWYRQLPEEGLKFMVYLQKENIIDESGMPKERFSAEFPKEGPSILRIQQVVRGDSAAYFCASSPSYHSTDTQYFGPGTRLTVL.

This clone was counted between two and nine times. The chain is built from TRBV19 and TRBJ1-2; no clear D gene. V lost 3 bases and J 0 bases, leaving 5 bases between the germline ends. The germline V gene encodes CDR1 LNHDA and CDR2 SQIVND (reference sequence). The CDR3 contains 13 residues. The CDR3 DNA reads as TGTGCCAGTAGTATGTACTCTAACTATGGCTACACCTTC. Its protein is CASSMYSNYGYTF.